This TCR beta chain was sequenced in a study of OX40 agonist ivuxolimab in advanced cancers. Study context: Administration of intravenous ivuxolimab to patients occurred every 2 weeks at 0.01 to 10 mg/kg. Study observations and caveats: Clones of CD4+ and CD8+ blood T cells grew by week 6 at doses of 0.1 to 3.0 mg/kg. Among the lowest peripheral clonal expansion occurred in 0.1-3.0 mg/kg partial responders.

Patients were ruled out by autoimmune disease history or systemic immunosuppression. The data were produced by immunoSEQ multiplex PCR, yet TCRdb's version contains in-frame clones alone and is incomplete. The table has around 79,000 clones, about 88% seen once. Points on this clone: As yet, its antigen is unknown.

Sequencing used CD4+ or CD8+ T cells sorted from blood, obtained in a trial of the OX40 agonist ivuxolimab. This clonotype was obtained from an adult with an advanced solid tumor such as melanoma, head and neck, liver or kidney cancer.

The CDR3 DNA is TGCAGCGTTGAAGGTGACAGCTCCTACAATGAGCAGTTCTTC. It translates to CSVEGDSSYNEQFF. V gene TRBV29-1 combines with J gene TRBJ2-1; D might be TRBD1 (5 bases). V lost 1 base to trimming and J lost 0 bases, with 7 bases between them. Germline values: CDR1 SQVTM, CDR2 ANQGSEA. CDR3 length: 14 amino acids.